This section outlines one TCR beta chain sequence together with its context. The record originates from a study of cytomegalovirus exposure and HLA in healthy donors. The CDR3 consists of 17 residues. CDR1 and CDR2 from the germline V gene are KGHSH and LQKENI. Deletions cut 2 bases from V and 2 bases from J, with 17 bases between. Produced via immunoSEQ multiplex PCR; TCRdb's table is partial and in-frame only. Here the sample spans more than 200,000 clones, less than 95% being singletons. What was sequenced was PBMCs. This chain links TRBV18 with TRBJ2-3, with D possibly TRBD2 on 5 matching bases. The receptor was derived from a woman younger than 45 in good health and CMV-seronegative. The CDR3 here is CASSPIPPSFTTDTQYF. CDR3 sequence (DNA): TGTGCCAGCTCACCAATCCCCCCTAGCTTTACCACAGATACGCAGTATTTT.